Below, one T cell receptor beta chain is given with its context. A read error may be the cause here, since a much bigger clone is one base away. Described time point: sample taken at primary tumor resection. Frozen PBMC, nontumor lung or tumor provided whole RNA, which was sequenced unsorted. CDR3 length: 18 amino acids. Per germline, CDR1 SGHNT and CDR2 YYREEE (reference sequence). Unique molecular identifiers tagged every individual TCR cDNA molecule. Each CDR3 protein is one row after TCRdb ran MiXCR on the 5' RACE reads. This table has tens of thousands of distinct CDR3 sequences, about 14% appearing once. These data belong to a study of spatial heterogeneity in lung cancer.

The source was PBMCs, collected at surgery. This sequence originates from a male donor with early-stage non-small cell lung cancer. The chain recombines TRBV5-4 with TRBJ2-3, with TRBD2 identical over 13 bases. This chain's CDR3 is CVSSSRLAGGLGTDTQYF. Here the CDR3 DNA reads TGTGTCAGCAGCTCGCGACTAGCGGGAGGCCTAGGCACAGATACGCAGTATTTT.